A selection of T cell receptor beta chains follows, all from one sample in a study of PD-L1 blockade in urothelial cancer. TCRdb keeps only in-frame clones here, not all; method: immunoSEQ multiplex PCR. Of 85,000 to 90,000 clones listed, around 92% are singletons. The sample here was PBMCs, taken around atezolizumab (anti-PD-L1) treatment. The receptors stem from a woman aged 80 or over with urothelial cancer. Each CDR3 is given with its conserved first and last residue. The D gene is left open where the match is weak. The size of a clone is reported for some rows only, either as once, few or many, or as a class for expanded clones.

CDR3: CASSPGLAGNTGELFF
D: TRBD2
V: TRBV5-4
size: NA
J: TRBJ2-2

CDR3: CASMRMRQGVHEQYF
D: TRBD1
V: TRBV2
size: NA
J: TRBJ2-7

CDR3: CASSEATGWRNQPQHF
D: TRBD1
V: TRBV6-1
size: NA
J: TRBJ1-5

CDR3: CASSTSKNTEAFF
D: NA
V: TRBV28
size: NA
J: TRBJ1-1

CDR3: CASTYQETQYF
D: NA
V: TRBV5-6
size: NA
J: TRBJ2-5

CDR3: CASSPGLAGVGYEQYF
D: TRBD2
V: TRBV5-4
size: NA
J: TRBJ2-7

CDR3: CASREGPVSQPQHF
D: NA
V: TRBV28
size: NA
J: TRBJ1-5

CDR3: CASSLDRDIGNTIYF
D: NA
V: TRBV19
size: NA
J: TRBJ1-3

CDR3: CASSVVALGGTNTGELFF
D: NA
V: TRBV9
size: NA
J: TRBJ2-2

CDR3: CASSPDRTRGNEQFF
D: NA
V: TRBV7-2
size: once
J: TRBJ2-1

CDR3: CASSAAGANEKLFF
D: NA
V: TRBV27
size: NA
J: TRBJ1-4

CDR3: CASSSLPNEQFF
D: NA
V: TRBV11-2
size: NA
J: TRBJ2-1

CDR3: CASSHGGPGELFF
D: NA
V: TRBV7-6
size: NA
J: TRBJ2-2

CDR3: CASSLSAQNIQYF
D: NA
V: TRBV7-3
size: NA
J: TRBJ2-4

CDR3: CASSYNGLASGELFF
D: TRBD2
V: TRBV6-5
size: NA
J: TRBJ2-2

CDR3: CASSDQTGQETQYF
D: NA
V: TRBV6-1
size: NA
J: TRBJ2-5

CDR3: CASSFESRPQHF
D: NA
V: TRBV27
size: NA
J: TRBJ1-5

CDR3: CASSLTAAKHEKLFF
D: NA
V: TRBV7-3
size: NA
J: TRBJ1-4

CDR3: CASSPLGQQETQYF
D: TRBD1
V: TRBV18
size: once
J: TRBJ2-5